Following are 9 T cell receptor beta chains from one sample sequenced in a study of blood T cell repertoires in COVID-19. Profiling relied on immunoSEQ multiplex PCR, and the TCRdb table lists in-frame clones only, not all of them. The data contain about 140,000 clones, around 82% of them singletons. The sample was peripheral blood. All receptors derive from a human donor in a cohort sampled during active COVID-19.

The rearrangement links TRBV18 to TRBJ1-2; TRBD1 matches at 10 bases. CDR1 KGHSH and CDR2 LQKENI come from the germline V gene. This CDR3 has 16 amino acids. Germline trimming cut 4 bases from V and 6 bases from J; bases unmatched to any gene: 11. Here the CDR3 DNA reads TGTGCCAGCTCACTTAACTTACCGGGACAGGGGAATGGCTACACCTTC. It codes for CASSLNLPGQGNGYTF.

CDR3 residues: CASSPPTVYGYNEQFF. CDR3 nucleotide sequence: TGTGCCAGCTCACCACCGACAGTATACGGTTACAATGAGCAGTTCTTC. The chain couples TRBV18 to TRBJ2-1; D may be TRBD1 (5 bases). V lost 0 bases, J lost 4 bases, and 13 bases lay in between. Germline loops: CDR1 KGHSH, CDR2 LQKENI. CDR3 size: 16 residues.

The chain has TRBV4-2 and TRBJ2-7; TRBD2 matches at 12 bases. The CDR3 extends over 19 amino acids. The V gene end was trimmed by 0 bases and the J gene end by 2 bases; junction bases not matched to a gene: 11. The germline V gene has CDR1 LGHNA and CDR2 YNFKEQ. The CDR3 DNA reads as TGTGCCAGCAGCCAAGATGTCGGACTAGCGGGGTCTGTTGCCTACGAGCAGTACTTC. Translated, it gives CASSQDVGLAGSVAYEQYF.

The J gene is TRBJ2-7, the V gene TRBV5-1; 7 bases are a match to TRBD1. The CDR3 loop spans 16 amino acids. V was pared by 3 bases and J by 2 bases, with 11 bases of the junction left unmatched. The V gene's germline CDR1 is SGHRS and CDR2 YFSETQ. The DNA of the CDR3 is TGCGCCAGCAGCTCCTTTGCCGGGACAGCAACCTACGAGCAGTACTTC. Translating gives CASSSFAGTATYEQYF.

The V and J genes are TRBV19 and TRBJ1-6; D is perhaps TRBD1 (5 bases). Trimming stripped 7 bases from V and 4 bases from J, with 11 bases between. Germline V gene lookup returns CDR1 LNHDA and CDR2 SQIVND (reference sequence). The CDR3 spans 14 residues. Written as DNA, the CDR3 is TGTGCCAGTACAAGTGGGGCTTATAATTCACCCCTCCACTTT. This encodes CASTSGAYNSPLHF.

The rearrangement joins TRBV5-8 to TRBJ2-7; no clear D. The germline CDR1 and CDR2 sequences are SGHTS and YDEGEE. The CDR3 is made up of 15 amino acids. The V gene lost 0 bases and the J gene lost 1 base, with 11 bases spanning the gap. CDR3 sequence (DNA): TGTGCCAGCAGCTTGGTAGTTGGGCAGTCCTACGAGCAGTACTTC. Translating it yields CASSLVVGQSYEQYF.

This chain links TRBV15 with TRBJ2-7; 8 bases align to TRBD1. With 1 base clipped from V and 6 bases from J, the junction kept 2 bases outside the gene matches. Germline values: CDR1 LNHNV, CDR2 YYDKDF (reference sequence). This CDR3 is 13 amino acids long. The CDR3 spells CATSRAGGREQYF. The CDR3 DNA sequence: TGTGCCACCAGCAGAGCAGGGGGCCGCGAGCAGTACTTC. The full variable domain, rest sourced from reference TRBV15 and TRBJ2-7, is DAMVIQNPRYQVTQFGKPVTLSCSQTLNHNVMYWYQQKSSQAPKLLFHYYDKDFNNEADTPDNFQSRRPNTSFCFLDIRSPGLGDTAMYLCATSRAGGREQYFGPGTRLTVT.

The sample holds a few counts of this clone. The chain carries TRBV7-8 and TRBJ1-1; D is perhaps TRBD1 (6 bases). This CDR3 is 18 amino acids long. The germline CDR1 and CDR2 sequences are SGHVS and FQNEAQ. V shed 5 bases and J shed 3 bases, with 25 bases lying between them. The CDR3 spells CASSTLGADGTGHTEAFF. The CDR3 nucleotides are TGTGCCAGCAGCACCCTGGGGGCTGACGGGACGGGGCACACTGAAGCTTTCTTT.

V and J are TRBV5-4 and TRBJ1-4; D uncertain. CDR1 SGHNT and CDR2 YYREEE come from the germline V gene (reference sequence). V lost 0 bases to trimming and J lost 8 bases, with 20 bases between them. The CDR3 spans 17 residues. The CDR3, as DNA: TGTGCCAGCAGCTTGGACCCTTCTGGCAGGTTCGGCGAAAAACTGTTTTTT. Residues: CASSLDPSGRFGEKLFF.